Below are 20 T cell receptor beta chains sequenced from a single sample in a study of identical twins. A single record per CDR3 protein comes from TCRdb applying MiXCR to the 5' RACE reads. Counted here are around 340,000 distinct CDR3 sequences, about 12% occurring once; the ten biggest clones make up around 6.9%. These same records also appear under a second study, on yellow fever vaccine responses in identical twins.

Sample: CD8+ T cells sorted from blood. These TCRs come from a woman younger than 35 in good health.

This clonotype was seen only a few times. This sequence joins TRBV4-1 and TRBJ1-5, with D unresolved. This CDR3 is built from 15 residues. CDR1 MGHRA and CDR2 YSYEKL come from the germline V gene. The V end lost 0 bases, the J end lost 0 bases, and 6 bases lay between the germline ends. CDR3 in DNA: TGCGCCAGCAGCCAAGACCCCCGTAGCAATCAGCCCCAGCATTTT. It specifies CASSQDPRSNQPQHF.

This clonotype has at least ten counts. The chain uses TRBV5-1 and TRBJ2-3; the D gene is possibly TRBD2 (6 bases). The germline gives CDR1 SGHRS, CDR2 YFSETQ. This CDR3 is built from 14 residues. Trimming shortened V by 0 bases and J by 3 bases, and 8 bases separated the two germline ends. The CDR3 here is CASSLAGTTDTQYF. The CDR3 nucleotides read TGCGCCAGCAGCTTGGCCGGGACTACAGATACGCAGTATTTT.

This chain joins TRBV28 and TRBJ2-3; 11 nucleotides align to TRBD2. Trimming took 2 bases from V and 5 from J; bases not matched to a gene: 6. This CDR3 spans 16 amino acids. Germline V gene data show CDR1 as MDHEN and CDR2 as SYDVKM. In DNA, the CDR3 is TGTGCCAGCAGTTTAGACTCCGGGACTAGCGGAGATACGCAGTATTTT. The encoded protein is CASSLDSGTSGDTQYF. Full variable domain (rest looked up from reference TRBV28 and TRBJ2-3): DVKVTQSSRYLVKRTGEKVFLECVQDMDHENMFWYRQDPGLGLRLIYFSYDVKMKEKGDIPEGYSVSREKKERFSLILESASTNQTSMYLCASSLDSGTSGDTQYFGPGTRLTVL.

The CDR3 sequence: CATSDALTGDQETQYF. In DNA form, the CDR3 reads TGTGCCACCAGTGACGCCCTGACAGGGGACCAAGAGACCCAGTACTTC. V is TRBV24-1 and J is TRBJ2-5, with 8 bases lining up with TRBD1. V shed 4 bases and J 0 bases; nucleotides not matched to a gene: 6. Germline CDR1 KGHDR, CDR2 SFDVKD. CDR3 length equals 16 residues.

This clonotype was counted a few times. The chain combines TRBV7-9 with TRBJ2-1, with 8 positions matching TRBD2. Germline-derived CDR1 and CDR2 are SEHNR and FQNEAQ (reference sequence). The V and J ends lost 4 bases and 4 bases, in that order; junction bases with no gene match: 12. The length of the CDR3 is 17 residues. The CDR3 reads CASSSTGASGPYNEQFF. The CDR3 bases are TGTGCCAGCAGCTCCACCGGGGCTAGCGGGCCATACAATGAGCAGTTCTTC.

This clonotype was seen more than once but under ten times. The genes are TRBV2 and TRBJ2-2; 12 bases line up with TRBD2. CDR3 length: 16 amino acids. Germline V gives CDR1 SNHLY, CDR2 FYNNEI. Unmatched junction bases numbered 1, after V lost 2 bases and J lost 3 bases. CDR3 residues: CASSETSGGHTGELFF. Written as DNA, the CDR3 is TGTGCCAGCAGTGAAACTAGCGGGGGGCACACCGGGGAGCTGTTTTTT.

V is TRBV2 and J is TRBJ2-1, with D hard to call. Per the germline V gene, CDR1 is SNHLY and CDR2 is FYNNEI. CDR3 length: 14 amino acids. The germline V and J ends were trimmed by 3 bases and 4 bases, with 10 bases remaining between them. The CDR3 here is CASSDFTSYNEQFF. CDR3 bases: TGTGCCAGCAGTGACTTTACCAGTTACAATGAGCAGTTCTTC.

The sample holds a few counts of this clonotype. The V gene is TRBV6-1, the J gene TRBJ1-2, with 7 bases aligning to TRBD1. Germline CDR1 and CDR2: MNHNS and SASEGT. This CDR3 spans 15 amino acids. V lost 6 bases, J lost 4 bases, and 11 bases stayed unmatched. CDR3 DNA: TGTGCCAGCAGAGATTTGAGGGGGCGGGCCTATGGCTACACCTTC. This codes for CASRDLRGRAYGYTF.

The chain links TRBV3-1 to TRBJ1-5; 9 nucleotides line up with TRBD1. CDR1 and CDR2 from the germline V gene are LGHDT and YNNKEL (reference sequence). The CDR3 has 14 residues. The V and J ends lost 4 bases and 7 bases, in that order; junction bases with no gene match: 5. The CDR3 here is CASSPRTGVQPQHF. The CDR3 DNA follows: TGTGCCAGCAGCCCGCGGACAGGGGTACAGCCCCAGCATTTT.

This clonotype turned up a few times. The chain couples TRBV5-1 to TRBJ2-5; TRBD2 is a possible D gene (6 bases). The CDR3 is 16 amino acids. Per the germline V gene, CDR1 is SGHRS and CDR2 is YFSETQ. Trimming cost V 4 bases and J 3 bases, with 19 bases left between them. CDR3 residues: CASSPFPVGGEETQYF. CDR3 in DNA: TGCGCCAGCAGCCCCTTCCCTGTCGGGGGAGAAGAGACCCAGTACTTC.

The chain links TRBV6-5 to TRBJ1-2; D might be TRBD1 (5 bases). Germline loops: CDR1 MNHEY, CDR2 SVGAGI. The CDR3 extends over 16 amino acids. V was trimmed by 0 bases and J by 3 bases, leaving 14 bases between them. The CDR3 is CASSYSWSGGDYGYTF. DNA of the CDR3: TGTGCCAGCAGTTACTCGTGGTCGGGGGGTGACTATGGCTACACCTTC.

This clonotype came up a few times. This chain joins TRBV7-9 and TRBJ1-1, with D possibly matching TRBD1 (5 bases). V was pared by 6 bases and J by 4 bases, with 18 bases between. Germline assignment: CDR1 SEHNR and CDR2 FQNEAQ (reference sequence). The CDR3 extends over 15 amino acids. The CDR3 sequence is CASRGVSDSVTEAFF. In DNA form, the CDR3 reads TGTGCCAGCAGGGGAGTAAGCGACAGTGTCACTGAAGCTTTCTTT.

This clonotype was counted ten times or more. This chain connects TRBV7-9 to TRBJ2-7, with D possibly being TRBD2 (6 bases). The CDR3 is 13 residues long. Germline V gene lookup returns CDR1 SEHNR and CDR2 FQNEAQ (reference sequence). V was pared by 7 bases and J by 2 bases, with 12 bases between. CDR3 in amino acids: CASIGRGTYEQYV. The CDR3 DNA is TGTGCCAGCATTGGACGGGGGACCTACGAGCAGTACGTC.

The J gene is TRBJ2-7, the V gene TRBV7-8; TRBD1 or TRBD2 may be the D gene (5 bases each). The germline CDR1 and CDR2 sequences are SGHVS and FQNEAQ. The CDR3 sequence is 16 residues long. V lost 5 bases, J lost 2 bases, and 19 bases lay in between. CDR3 sequence (DNA): TGTGCCAGCAGCCAAGGGACGGACGGAATTACCTACGAGCAGTACGTC. Translated, it gives CASSQGTDGITYEQYV.

This rearrangement joins TRBV25-1 to TRBJ2-3; possible D gene TRBD2, 6 bases. This CDR3 contains 13 residues. The germline gives CDR1 MGHDK, CDR2 SYGVNS. Trimming took 3 bases from V and 6 from J, leaving 10 bases between them. The CDR3 coding sequence is TGTGCCAGCAGTGATCTAGCGAGGGATACGCAGTATTTT. Translated, it gives CASSDLARDTQYF. The full variable domain, its missing parts supplied by reference TRBV25-1 and TRBJ2-3, is EADIYQTPRYLVIGTGKKITLECSQTMGHDKMYWYQQDPGMELHLIHYSYGVNSTEKGDLSSESTVSRIRTEHFPLTLESARPSHTSQYLCASSDLARDTQYFGPGTRLTVL.

This clonotype was recorded many times. This chain links TRBV7-9 with TRBJ2-7, with 8 positions matching TRBD2. Germline V gene sequence: CDR1 SEHNR, CDR2 FQNEAQ (reference sequence). With V trimmed by 5 bases and J by 3 bases, 12 bases remained unmatched. The CDR3 consists of 16 residues. The CDR3 DNA is TGTGCCAGCAGCCCTGATGGGCTAGCGGGTTTCTACGAGCAGTACTTC. It specifies CASSPDGLAGFYEQYF.

This sequence joins TRBV9 and TRBJ2-7; TRBD1 matches at 7 bases. The junction had 17 bases not matched to a gene; V was cut back by 4 bases and J by 4 bases. Germline CDR1 SGDLS, CDR2 YYNGEE. The CDR3 extends over 17 amino acids. This CDR3 is CASSPKGAPTPLYEQYV. In DNA, the CDR3 is TGTGCCAGCAGCCCAAAGGGGGCTCCCACCCCTTTGTACGAGCAGTACGTC.

V usage is TRBV14 and J usage is TRBJ2-7, with 8 bases fitting TRBD1. CDR3 length equals 15 residues. Germline trimming cut 1 base from V and 0 bases from J; bases unmatched to any gene: 2. Germline loops: CDR1 SGHDN, CDR2 FVKESK. CDR3 nucleotides: TGTGCCAGCAGCCAAGCGGGACAGGTCTCCTACGAGCAGTACTTC. Its protein product is CASSQAGQVSYEQYF. The full variable domain, rest sourced from reference TRBV14 and TRBJ2-7, is EAGVTQFPSHSVIEKGQTVTLRCDPISGHDNLYWYRRVMGKEIKFLLHFVKESKQDESGMPNNRFLAERTGGTYSTLKVQPAELEDSGVYFCASSQAGQVSYEQYFGPGTRLTVT.

V usage is TRBV28 and J usage is TRBJ2-5; 7 bases are shared with TRBD1. The CDR3 contains 14 residues. The germline CDR1 and CDR2 sequences are MDHEN and SYDVKM. The V gene end was trimmed by 5 bases and the J gene end by 2 bases; junction bases not matched to a gene: 5. The CDR3 here is CASSTWDRQETQYF. CDR3 coding DNA: TGTGCCAGCAGTACGTGGGACAGACAAGAGACCCAGTACTTC.

The sample holds many counts of this clonotype. This sequence joins TRBV12-3 or TRBV12-4 and TRBJ2-1; perhaps TRBD1 as D (6 bases). The CDR3 totals 16 residues. Between the trimmed V and J ends, which lost 3 bases and 9 bases, there was a span of 21 bases. The CDR3 protein is CASSFEPKGTHSEQFF. The CDR3 nucleotides read TGTGCCAGCAGTTTCGAACCGAAAGGGACACACAGTGAGCAGTTCTTC.